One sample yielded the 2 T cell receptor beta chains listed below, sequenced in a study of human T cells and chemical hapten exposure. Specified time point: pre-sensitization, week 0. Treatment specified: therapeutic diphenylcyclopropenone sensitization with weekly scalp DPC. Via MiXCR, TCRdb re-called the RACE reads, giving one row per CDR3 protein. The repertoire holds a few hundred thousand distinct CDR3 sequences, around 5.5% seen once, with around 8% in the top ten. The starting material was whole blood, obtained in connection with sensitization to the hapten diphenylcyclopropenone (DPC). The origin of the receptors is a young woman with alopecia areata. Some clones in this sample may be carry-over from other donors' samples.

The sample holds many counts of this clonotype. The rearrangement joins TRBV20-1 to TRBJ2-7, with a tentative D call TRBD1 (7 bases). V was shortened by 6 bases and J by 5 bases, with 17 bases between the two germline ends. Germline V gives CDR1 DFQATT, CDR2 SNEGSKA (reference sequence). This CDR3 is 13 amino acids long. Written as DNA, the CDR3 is TGCAGTGCGCCAGACAGGGAGGTTGACGAGCAGTACTTC. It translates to CSAPDREVDEQYF.

The CDR3 sequence is CASSLVPGGEYGYTF. CDR3 in DNA: TGCGCCAGCAGCTTGGTACCGGGGGGCGAGTATGGCTACACCTTC. The chain uses TRBV5-1 and TRBJ1-2; possible D gene TRBD1, 6 bases. CDR3 length equals 15 residues. Germline V lookup: CDR1 SGHRS, CDR2 YFSETQ. Between the trimmed V and J ends, which lost 0 bases and 5 bases, there was a span of 14 bases.